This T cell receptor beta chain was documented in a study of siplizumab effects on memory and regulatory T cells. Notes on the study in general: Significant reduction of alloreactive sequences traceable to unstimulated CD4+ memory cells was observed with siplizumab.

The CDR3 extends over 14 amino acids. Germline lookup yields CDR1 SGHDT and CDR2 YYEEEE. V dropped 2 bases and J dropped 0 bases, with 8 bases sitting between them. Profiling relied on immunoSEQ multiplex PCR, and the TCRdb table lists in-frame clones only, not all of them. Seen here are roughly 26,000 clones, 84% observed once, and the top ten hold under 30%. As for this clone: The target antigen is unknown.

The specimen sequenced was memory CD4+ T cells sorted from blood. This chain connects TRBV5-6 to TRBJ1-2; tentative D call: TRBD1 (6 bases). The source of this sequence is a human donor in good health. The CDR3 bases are TGTGCCAGCAGCTTTGCAGGGGCTAACTATGGCTACACCTTC. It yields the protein CASSFAGANYGYTF.